This T cell receptor (beta chain) was recorded in a study of blood T cell repertoires in COVID-19. Study details: Collection of acute and convalescent COVID-19 samples took place in the United States, Italy and Spain. PBMCs, B-cell-depleted T cells, or T cells provided the cDNA or gDNA that made up the material.

In Cohort 3, a recovered donor had either two negative PCRs, clearance, or symptom resolution. Original handling: Nucleated cell number was recorded as an estimate derived from reference gene primer amplification. Profiled with immunoSEQ multiplex PCR; TCRdb holds only in-frame clones, not every one. That table gives V, J and clone size, and the DNA gave D and trimming. This table holds some 200,000 clones, 65% to 90% found once. With 11 bases removed from V and 6 bases from J, the gap between germline ends came to 12 bases. CDR3 length equals 11 residues. Per germline, CDR1 LGHNT and CDR2 FRNRAP. The gene calls are TRBV12-5 and TRBJ2-3; perhaps TRBD2 as D (6 bases). This TCR came from a man aged 35-49 years who had recovered from COVID-19. Sequencing was carried out using PBMCs or T cells enriched from blood (not recorded which). The CDR3 bases are TGTGCTTCCGGCGGGGAGGATACGCAGTATTTT. It yields the protein CASGGEDTQYF.